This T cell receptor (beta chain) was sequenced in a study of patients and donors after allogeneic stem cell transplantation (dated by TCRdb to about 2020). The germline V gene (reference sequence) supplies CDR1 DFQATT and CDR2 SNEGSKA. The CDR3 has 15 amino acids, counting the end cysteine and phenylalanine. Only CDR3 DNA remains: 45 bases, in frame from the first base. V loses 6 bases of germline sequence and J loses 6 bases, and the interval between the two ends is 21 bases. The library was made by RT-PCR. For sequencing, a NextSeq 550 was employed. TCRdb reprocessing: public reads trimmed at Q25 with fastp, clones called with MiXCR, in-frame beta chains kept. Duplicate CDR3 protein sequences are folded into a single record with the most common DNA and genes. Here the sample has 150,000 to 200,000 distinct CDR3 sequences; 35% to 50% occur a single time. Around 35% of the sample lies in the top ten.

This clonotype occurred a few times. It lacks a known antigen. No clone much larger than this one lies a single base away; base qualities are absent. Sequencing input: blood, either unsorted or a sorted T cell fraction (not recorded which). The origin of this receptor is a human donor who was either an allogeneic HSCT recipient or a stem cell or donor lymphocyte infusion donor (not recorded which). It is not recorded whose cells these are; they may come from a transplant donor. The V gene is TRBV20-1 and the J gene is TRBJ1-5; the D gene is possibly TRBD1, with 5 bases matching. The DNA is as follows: TGCAGTGCCATCCTTAGGGGCGCCGTGGGTCAGCCCCAGCATTTT. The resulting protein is CSAILRGAVGQPQHF.